The next 27 T cell receptor beta chains were all read from a single sample in a study of monozygotic twins with inflammatory bowel disease. TCRdb reprocessed the 5' RACE reads and keeps a single row for each CDR3 protein, giving no DNA. Here the sample table reports roughly 160,000 distinct CDR3 sequences. The sample comprised blood. These receptors all come from a human donor with ulcerative colitis or Crohn's disease, or a healthy co-twin of an affected twin (not recorded which).

The chain carries TRBV15 and TRBJ1-5; no DNA is available, so the TRBD1 call from TCRdb remains unchecked. CDR3 size: 14 residues. From germline, CDR1 is LNHNV and CDR2 YYDKDF (reference sequence). CDR3 amino acids: CATSRYREGQPQHF.

The genes are TRBV11-2 and TRBJ1-2; checking the TCRdb D call of TRBD1 is not possible without DNA. The CDR3 sequence is 14 residues long. Looked up from germline, CDR1 is SGHAT and CDR2 is FQNNGV. The CDR3 sequence is CASSSGTGNYGYTF.

The V gene is TRBV5-1, the J gene TRBJ2-1; no DNA is available, so the TRBD1 call from TCRdb remains unchecked. Germline V gene lookup returns CDR1 SGHRS and CDR2 YFSETQ. This CDR3 spans 15 amino acids. The CDR3 spells CASSLTLAPANEQFF.

V gene TRBV7-8 combines with J gene TRBJ1-1. Germline V lookup: CDR1 SGHVS, CDR2 FQNEAQ. This CDR3 has 12 amino acids. CDR3 region: CASSLLETEAFF.

V and J are TRBV7-2 and TRBJ2-5; TCRdb's D call of TRBD2 is untestable without DNA. Germline lookup yields CDR1 SGHTA and CDR2 FQGNSA. The length of the CDR3 is 13 residues. CDR3 loop: CASTRLAQETQYF.

The V call is TRBV28, the J call TRBJ1-5; lacking DNA, the TRBD1 call made by TCRdb goes unchecked. There are 16 residues in the CDR3. The germline CDR1 and CDR2 sequences are MDHEN and SYDVKM. CDR3 sequence: CASSFGRGRSNQPQHF.

The chain employs TRBV19 and TRBJ2-1; TCRdb proposes TRBD2, but this gene call is untestable without DNA. This CDR3 region has 15 residues. Germline assignment: CDR1 LNHDA and CDR2 SQIVND (reference sequence). CDR3 protein: CASSITSGSHNEQFF. Complete variable domain (other parts from reference TRBV19 and TRBJ2-1): DGGITQSPKYLFRKEGQNVTLSCEQNLNHDAMYWYRQDPGQGLRLIYYSQIVNDFQKGDIAEGYSVSREKKESFPLTVTSAQKNPTAFYLCASSITSGSHNEQFFGPGTRLTVL.

The chain combines TRBV9 with TRBJ1-5. Germline CDR1 is SGDLS and CDR2 is YYNGEE. CDR3 length equals 13 residues. The CDR3: CASSVDLRQPQHF.

The rearrangement links TRBV12-3 or TRBV12-4 to TRBJ1-3. This CDR3 contains 16 residues. CDR3 residues: CASSLIGGGTGNTIYF.

The chain is built from TRBV5-1 and TRBJ1-2; TCRdb reports TRBD1, a call that lacks DNA to check it against. CDR1 is SGHRS and CDR2 is YFSETQ in the germline V gene. CDR3 length equals 15 residues. The CDR3 protein is CASSWGTGANYGYTF. Complete variable domain (other parts from reference TRBV5-1 and TRBJ1-2): KAGVTQTPRYLIKTRGQQVTLSCSPISGHRSVSWYQQTPGQGLQFLFEYFSETQRNKGNFPGRFSGRQFSNSRSEMNVSTLELGDSALYLCASSWGTGANYGYTFGSGTRLTVV.

The chain is built from TRBV19 and TRBJ2-3; TCRdb designates TRBD1, a call that cannot be tested without DNA. There are 11 residues in the CDR3. Germline V gives CDR1 LNHDA, CDR2 SQIVND (reference sequence). The CDR3 loop reads CASKFGNAQYF.

This chain links TRBV5-1 with TRBJ1-1. The CDR3 totals 13 residues. Germline CDR1 and CDR2: SGHRS and YFSETQ. CDR3 sequence reads: CASSLDGYTEAFF.

The chain is built from TRBV20-1 and TRBJ2-2; TCRdb's D call, TRBD1, is unchecked because there is no DNA. Germline V gene lookup returns CDR1 DFQATT and CDR2 SNEGSKA (reference sequence). The CDR3 runs 16 residues. The CDR3 region is CSARVQTGQNTGELFF.

The rearrangement joins TRBV12-3 or TRBV12-4 to TRBJ2-1. The CDR3 loop spans 12 amino acids. The CDR3: CASSLNSNEQFF.

The gene calls are TRBV5-6 and TRBJ2-3; the TCRdb D gene call, TRBD1, has no DNA to confirm it. Germline values: CDR1 SGHDT, CDR2 YYEEEE. The CDR3 extends over 17 amino acids. CDR3 residues: CASSPVWGTGGTDTQYF.

The chain is built from TRBV13 and TRBJ2-1; absent DNA, TCRdb's TRBD2 call cannot be checked. The CDR3 has 17 residues. Germline-derived CDR1 and CDR2 are PRHDT and FYEKMQ (reference sequence). This chain's CDR3 is CASSLTSGRPSYNEQFF.

The chain employs TRBV5-1 and TRBJ2-1. This CDR3 spans 14 amino acids. Germline V gene sequence: CDR1 SGHRS, CDR2 YFSETQ. CDR3 in amino acids: CASSLEGGVDEQFF.

The chain joins TRBV7-3 to TRBJ2-2; TCRdb reports TRBD1, a call that lacks DNA to check it against. The CDR3 consists of 15 residues. Germline V gene sequence: CDR1 SGHTA, CDR2 FQGTGA. CDR3 protein: CASTTDREGTGELFF.

The V gene is TRBV5-1, the J gene TRBJ2-7; TCRdb picks TRBD1, but there is no DNA to check that call. The CDR3 has 14 residues. Germline loops: CDR1 SGHRS, CDR2 YFSETQ. The CDR3 loop reads CASSLLQGEAEQYF.

The chain couples TRBV12-3 or TRBV12-4 to TRBJ2-7; TCRdb designates TRBD1, a call that cannot be tested without DNA. This CDR3 region has 14 residues. The CDR3 spells CASSGRTGFYEQYF.

This rearrangement joins TRBV28 to TRBJ2-3; as DNA is missing, the TRBD1 call by TCRdb cannot be tested. The germline CDR1 and CDR2 sequences are MDHEN and SYDVKM. The length of the CDR3 is 15 residues. CDR3 sequence: CASSLRGGGTDTQYF.

V gene TRBV5-4 combines with J gene TRBJ2-3; with no DNA, the TCRdb D assignment of TRBD2 cannot be verified. CDR3 length equals 14 residues. The germline V gene has CDR1 SGHNT and CDR2 YYREEE (reference sequence). CDR3 region: CASSLASGAYTQYF.

The V and J genes are TRBV4-1 and TRBJ2-7. CDR1 is MGHRA, CDR2 YSYEKL, per germline. The CDR3 length is 16 residues. The CDR3 sequence: CASSQDRRRDLYEQYF.

The genes are TRBV6-5 and TRBJ1-6; TCRdb indicates TRBD1, and absent DNA this call remains unverified. Germline CDR1 is MNHEY and CDR2 is SVGAGI. This CDR3 comprises 15 residues. The CDR3 here is CASSYSEGDNSPLHF.

J is TRBJ2-3 and V is TRBV20-1; checking the TCRdb D call of TRBD1 is not possible without DNA. Germline V CDR1 and CDR2: DFQATT, SNEGSKA (reference sequence). This CDR3 region has 14 residues. CDR3 loop: CSATPDRNADTQYF.

The chain is built from TRBV7-9 and TRBJ2-3; the TCRdb D gene call, TRBD1, has no DNA to confirm it. The CDR3 sequence is 14 residues long. From germline, CDR1 is SEHNR and CDR2 FQNEAQ (reference sequence). The CDR3 reads CASSPGLATDTQYF.

The V gene is TRBV20-1, the J gene TRBJ2-5. Germline values: CDR1 DFQATT, CDR2 SNEGSKA (reference sequence). The CDR3 extends over 15 amino acids. CDR3 sequence: CSARDPLRLEETQYF.